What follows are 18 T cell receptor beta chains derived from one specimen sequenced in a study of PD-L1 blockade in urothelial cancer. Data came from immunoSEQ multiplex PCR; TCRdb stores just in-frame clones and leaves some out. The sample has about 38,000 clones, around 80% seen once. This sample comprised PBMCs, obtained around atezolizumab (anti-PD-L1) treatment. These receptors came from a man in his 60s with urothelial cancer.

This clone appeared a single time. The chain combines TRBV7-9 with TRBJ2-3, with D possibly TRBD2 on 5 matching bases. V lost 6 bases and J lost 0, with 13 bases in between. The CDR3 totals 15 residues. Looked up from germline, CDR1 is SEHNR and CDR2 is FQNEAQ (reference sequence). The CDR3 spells CASREGGASTDTQYF. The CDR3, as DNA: TGTGCCAGCAGAGAGGGCGGAGCAAGCACAGATACGCAGTATTTT.

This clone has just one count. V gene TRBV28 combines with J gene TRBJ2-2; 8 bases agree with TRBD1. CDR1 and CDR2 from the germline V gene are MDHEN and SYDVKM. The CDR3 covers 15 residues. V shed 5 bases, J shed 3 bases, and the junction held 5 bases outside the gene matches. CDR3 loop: CASSPGGGYTGELFF. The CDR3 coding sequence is TGTGCCAGCAGTCCAGGGGGCGGGTACACCGGGGAGCTGTTTTTT. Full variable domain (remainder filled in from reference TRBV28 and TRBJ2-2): DVKVTQSSRYLVKRTGEKVFLECVQDMDHENMFWYRQDPGLGLRLIYFSYDVKMKEKGDIPEGYSVSREKKERFSLILESASTNQTSMYLCASSPGGGYTGELFFGEGSRLTVL.

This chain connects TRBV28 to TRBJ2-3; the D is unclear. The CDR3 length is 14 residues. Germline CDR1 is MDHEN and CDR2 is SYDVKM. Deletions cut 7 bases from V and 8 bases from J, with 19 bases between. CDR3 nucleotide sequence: TGTGCCAGCACCCAGACACTCACCGTGGGTACGCAGTATTTT. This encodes CASTQTLTVGTQYF.

This CDR3 reads CASRNSPLTWETQYF. The CDR3 DNA follows: TGTGCCAGTAGAAACAGCCCCCTAACTTGGGAGACCCAGTACTTC. This chain uses TRBV19 with TRBJ2-5; D gene unclear. CDR3 length equals 15 residues. V lost 6 bases to trimming and J lost 5 bases, with 19 bases between them. Looked up from germline, CDR1 is LNHDA and CDR2 is SQIVND (reference sequence).

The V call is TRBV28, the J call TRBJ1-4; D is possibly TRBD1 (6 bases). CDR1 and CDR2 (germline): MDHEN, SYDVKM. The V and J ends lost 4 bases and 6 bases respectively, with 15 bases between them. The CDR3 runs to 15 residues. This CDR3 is CASSSGGADDEKLFF. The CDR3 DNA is TGTGCCAGCAGTTCGGGGGGGGCAGATGATGAAAAACTGTTTTTT.

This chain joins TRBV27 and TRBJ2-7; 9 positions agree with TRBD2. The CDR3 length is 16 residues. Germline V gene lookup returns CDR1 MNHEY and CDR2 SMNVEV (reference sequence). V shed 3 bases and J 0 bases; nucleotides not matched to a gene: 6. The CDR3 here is CASSLVAGGSSYEQYF. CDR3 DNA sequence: TGTGCCAGCAGTTTGGTGGCGGGGGGGAGCTCCTACGAGCAGTACTTC.

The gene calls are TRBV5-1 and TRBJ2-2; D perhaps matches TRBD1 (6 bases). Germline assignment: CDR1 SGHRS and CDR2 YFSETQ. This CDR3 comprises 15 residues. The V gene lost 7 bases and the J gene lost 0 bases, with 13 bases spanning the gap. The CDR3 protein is CASRGKGANTGELFF. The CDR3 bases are TGCGCCAGCCGTGGTAAGGGGGCGAACACCGGGGAGCTGTTTTTT.

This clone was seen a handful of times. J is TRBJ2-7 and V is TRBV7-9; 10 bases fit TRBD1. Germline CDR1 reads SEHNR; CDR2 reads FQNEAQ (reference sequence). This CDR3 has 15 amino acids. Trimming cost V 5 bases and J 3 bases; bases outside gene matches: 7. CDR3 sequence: CASSPRGQGDYEQYF. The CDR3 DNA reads TGTGCCAGCAGCCCCAGAGGACAGGGGGACTACGAGCAGTACTTC.

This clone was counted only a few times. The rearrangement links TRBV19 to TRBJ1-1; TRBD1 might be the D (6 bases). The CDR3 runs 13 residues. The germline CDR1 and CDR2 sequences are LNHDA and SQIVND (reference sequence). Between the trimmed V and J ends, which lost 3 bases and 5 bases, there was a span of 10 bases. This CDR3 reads CASSMLTGTEAFF. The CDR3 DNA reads TGTGCCAGTAGTATGTTAACAGGGACTGAAGCTTTCTTT. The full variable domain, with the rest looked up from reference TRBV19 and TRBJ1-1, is DGGITQSPKYLFRKEGQNVTLSCEQNLNHDAMYWYRQDPGQGLRLIYYSQIVNDFQKGDIAEGYSVSREKKESFPLTVTSAQKNPTAFYLCASSMLTGTEAFFGQGTRLTVV.

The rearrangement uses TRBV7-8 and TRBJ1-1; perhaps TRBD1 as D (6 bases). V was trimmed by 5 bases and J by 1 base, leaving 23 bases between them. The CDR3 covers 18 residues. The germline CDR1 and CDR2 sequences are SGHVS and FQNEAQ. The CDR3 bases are TGTGCCAGCAGCCACAGAAGGGGGACACAAATACCGAACACTGAAGCTTTCTTT. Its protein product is CASSHRRGTQIPNTEAFF.

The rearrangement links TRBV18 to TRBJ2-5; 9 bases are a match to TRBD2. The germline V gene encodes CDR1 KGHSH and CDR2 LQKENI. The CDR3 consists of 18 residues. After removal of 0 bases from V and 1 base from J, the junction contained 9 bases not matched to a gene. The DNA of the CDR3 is TGTGCCAGCTCACCACCGCTCGGGCGGGGGGGCTTCCAAGAGACCCAGTACTTC. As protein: CASSPPLGRGGFQETQYF. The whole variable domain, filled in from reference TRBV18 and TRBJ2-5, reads NAGVMQNPRHLVRRRGQEARLRCSPMKGHSHVYWYRQLPEEGLKFMVYLQKENIIDESGMPKERFSAEFPKEGPSILRIQQVVRGDSAAYFCASSPPLGRGGFQETQYFGPGTRLLVL.

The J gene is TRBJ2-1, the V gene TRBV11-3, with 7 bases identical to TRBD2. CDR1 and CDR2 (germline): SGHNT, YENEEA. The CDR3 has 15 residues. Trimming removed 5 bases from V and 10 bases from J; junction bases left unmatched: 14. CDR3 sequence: CASSPTGLGRGEQFF. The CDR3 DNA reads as TGTGCCAGCAGCCCTACCGGACTAGGGAGGGGCGAGCAGTTCTTC.

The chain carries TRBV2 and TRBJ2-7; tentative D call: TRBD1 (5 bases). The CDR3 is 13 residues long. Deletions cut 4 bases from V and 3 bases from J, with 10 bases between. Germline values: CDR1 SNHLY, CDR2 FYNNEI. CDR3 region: CASSVGRVYEQYF. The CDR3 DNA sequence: TGTGCCAGCAGTGTCGGCAGGGTCTACGAGCAGTACTTC.

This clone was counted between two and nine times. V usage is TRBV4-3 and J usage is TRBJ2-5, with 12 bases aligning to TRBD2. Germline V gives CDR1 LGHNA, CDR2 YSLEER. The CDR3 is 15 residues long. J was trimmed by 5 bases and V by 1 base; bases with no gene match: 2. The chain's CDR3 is CASSQGLAGVETQYF. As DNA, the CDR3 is TGCGCCAGCAGCCAAGGACTAGCGGGAGTCGAGACCCAGTACTTC.

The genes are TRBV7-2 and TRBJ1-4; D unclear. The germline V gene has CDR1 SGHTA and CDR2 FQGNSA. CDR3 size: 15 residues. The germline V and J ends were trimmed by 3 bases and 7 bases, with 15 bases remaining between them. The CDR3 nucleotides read TGTGCCAGCAGCTTGGGAGTCGGGGAGAGTGAAAAACTGTTTTTT. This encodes CASSLGVGESEKLFF.

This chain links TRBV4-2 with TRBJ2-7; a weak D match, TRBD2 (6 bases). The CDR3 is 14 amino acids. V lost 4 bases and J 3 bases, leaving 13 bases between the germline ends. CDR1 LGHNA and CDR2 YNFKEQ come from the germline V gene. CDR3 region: CASSPGGSSYEQYF. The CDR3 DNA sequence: TGTGCCAGCAGCCCCGGGGGAAGCAGCTACGAGCAGTACTTC.

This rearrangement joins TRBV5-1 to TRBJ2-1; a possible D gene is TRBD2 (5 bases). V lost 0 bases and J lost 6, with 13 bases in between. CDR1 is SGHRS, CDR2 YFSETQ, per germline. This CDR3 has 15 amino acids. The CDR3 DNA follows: TGCGCCAGCAGCTTGGCGGCTCCCGCGGGCAATGAGCAGTTCTTC. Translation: CASSLAAPAGNEQFF.

Written as DNA, the CDR3 is TGTGCCAGCAGTTTACCGAGACTAGATCCCTCCTACGAGCAGTACTTC. Its translation: CASSLPRLDPSYEQYF. The rearrangement joins TRBV28 to TRBJ2-7, with D possibly TRBD2 on 6 matching bases. The CDR3 loop spans 16 amino acids. CDR1 MDHEN and CDR2 SYDVKM come from the germline V gene. V lost 2 bases and J lost 0, with 14 bases in between.